These 19 T cell receptor beta chains were sequenced from one sample in a study of blood T cell repertoires in COVID-19. Using immunoSEQ multiplex PCR, the repertoire was profiled, and TCRdb retains in-frame clones only, with some absent. The data contain approximately 250,000 clones, approximately 88% of them singletons. Material: PBMCs or T cells enriched from blood (not recorded which). The source of these receptors is a woman between 40 and 55 years old who had been exposed to COVID-19.

CDR3 sequence reads: CAISQGNYEQYF. The CDR3 bases are TGTGCCATCAGCCAGGGGAACTACGAGCAGTACTTC. V gene TRBV10-3 combines with J gene TRBJ2-7, with a possible D match to TRBD1 (6 bases). The CDR3 is made up of 12 amino acids. Trimming removed 6 bases at V and 3 bases at J, with 9 bases between. Germline CDR1 ENHRY, CDR2 SYGVKD.

This CDR3 is CASSYSGGNSYNEQFF. The CDR3, as DNA: TGTGCCAGCAGTTACTCTGGGGGGAACTCCTACAATGAGCAGTTCTTC. The chain uses TRBV6-5 and TRBJ2-1; perhaps TRBD2 as D (6 bases). The CDR3 is made up of 16 amino acids. Deletions cut 0 bases from V and 0 bases from J, with 9 bases between. Per germline, CDR1 MNHEY and CDR2 SVGAGI.

The chain uses TRBV6-5 and TRBJ1-5; the D gene is possibly TRBD1 (6 bases). The CDR3 has 13 residues. V dropped 6 bases and J dropped 4 bases, with 10 bases sitting between them. Germline-derived CDR1 and CDR2 are MNHEY and SVGAGI. The CDR3 protein is CASRQGPNQPQHF. The CDR3 region has the DNA TGTGCCAGCAGACAGGGTCCGAATCAGCCCCAGCATTTT.

Points on this clone: Germline and junction disagree at one end, which may indicate a read error. This rearrangement joins TRBV25-1 to TRBJ2-7, with 9 bases identical to TRBD1. The CDR3 covers 14 residues. From germline, CDR1 is MGHDK and CDR2 SYGVNS. In DNA form, the CDR3 reads TGTGCCAGCAGTGAAGCGGACAGGGGATACGGGCAGTACTTC. This translates into CASSEADRGYGQYF.

This chain uses TRBV6-5 with TRBJ1-3; 9 positions match TRBD1. The CDR3 sequence is 15 residues long. Trimming at V came to 8 bases and at J to 4 bases, leaving 9 bases not matched to a gene. Germline-derived CDR1 and CDR2 are MNHEY and SVGAGI. This CDR3 is CASGRGTGQGNTIYF. Written as DNA, the CDR3 is TGTGCCAGCGGACGGGGGACAGGGCAAGGAAACACCATATATTTT.

V gene TRBV27 combines with J gene TRBJ1-6, with 8 nucleotides matching TRBD1. The length of the CDR3 is 14 residues. Germline-derived CDR1 and CDR2 are MNHEY and SMNVEV (reference sequence). V was pared by 4 bases and J by 10 bases, with 6 bases of the junction left unmatched. Here the CDR3 reads CASSSTGVGSPLHF. CDR3 nucleotide sequence: TGTGCCAGCAGTTCGACAGGGGTTGGCTCACCCCTCCACTTT.

The chain employs TRBV2 and TRBJ2-1; D might be TRBD2 (6 bases). The length of the CDR3 is 14 residues. Germline assignment: CDR1 SNHLY and CDR2 FYNNEI. V was shortened by 4 bases and J by 6 bases, with 13 bases between the two germline ends. As DNA, the CDR3 is TGTGCCAGCAGTGGAGAGGGCGGGGTCAATGAGCAGTTCTTC. This gives the protein CASSGEGGVNEQFF.

The V call is TRBV7-9, the J call TRBJ1-1, with a possible D match to TRBD1 (5 bases). The CDR3 is made up of 13 amino acids. Looked up from germline, CDR1 is SEHNR and CDR2 is FQNEAQ (reference sequence). V lost 5 bases to trimming and J lost 1 base, with 8 bases between them. As DNA, the CDR3 is TGTGCCAGCAGCCTAGGACAGAACACTGAAGCTTTCTTT. Its protein product is CASSLGQNTEAFF.

The chain carries TRBV7-2 and TRBJ1-6; D gene ambiguous. Deletions cut 4 bases from V and 9 bases from J, with 13 bases between. Germline-derived CDR1 and CDR2 are SGHTA and FQGNSA. This CDR3 is 14 amino acids long. As DNA, the CDR3 is TGTGCCAGCAGCTCCAGTAGGCCAGGTTCACCCCTCCACTTT. Its protein product is CASSSSRPGSPLHF.

The V gene is TRBV29-1, the J gene TRBJ2-3; 8 bases match TRBD2. The CDR3 runs 17 residues. Trimming cost V 0 bases and J 7 bases; bases outside gene matches: 15. CDR1 SQVTM and CDR2 ANQGSEA come from the germline V gene. The CDR3 region is CSVEDPHPSGRRNTQYF. In nucleotides, the CDR3 is TGCAGCGTTGAAGATCCCCACCCCAGCGGGAGAAGGAATACGCAGTATTTT.

The rearrangement links TRBV28 to TRBJ1-1; the match to TRBD1 covers 11 bases. Germline V CDR1 and CDR2: MDHEN, SYDVKM. V lost 6 bases, J lost 1 base, and 10 bases stayed unmatched. This CDR3 is built from 17 residues. This CDR3 is CASSPGQGARANTEAFF. DNA of the CDR3: TGTGCCAGCAGCCCCGGACAGGGGGCAAGAGCGAACACTGAAGCTTTCTTT.

This clone has just one count. The chain recombines TRBV12-3 or TRBV12-4 with TRBJ1-6; D is unclear. The V end lost 0 bases, the J end lost 12 bases, and 9 bases lay between the germline ends. CDR3 length: 13 amino acids. The DNA of the CDR3 is TGTGCCAGCAGTTTAGCATCCGGAGGACCCCTCCACTTT. Encoded protein: CASSLASGGPLHF.

The chain joins TRBV7-8 to TRBJ2-3; 10 nucleotides line up with TRBD1. CDR1 SGHVS and CDR2 FQNEAQ come from the germline V gene. This CDR3 comprises 18 residues. V trimming: 5 bases; J trimming: 5 bases; junction bases outside the gene matches: 16. The CDR3 sequence is CASSETTRDRGRKDTQYF. CDR3 DNA: TGTGCCAGCAGCGAGACTACTCGGGACAGGGGAAGAAAAGATACGCAGTATTTT.

This chain uses TRBV10-3 with TRBJ2-1; 11 nucleotides match TRBD2. The CDR3 consists of 15 residues. Germline V gene lookup returns CDR1 ENHRY and CDR2 SYGVKD. V shed 7 bases and J 6 bases; nucleotides not matched to a gene: 8. The CDR3 here is CAITPVAGGSNEQFF. Here the CDR3 DNA reads TGTGCCATCACCCCAGTAGCGGGGGGGAGCAATGAGCAGTTCTTC.

CDR3 nucleotide sequence: TGTGCCAGCAGCCAAGGGCAGGGGACGATCTATGGCTACACCTTC. Protein product: CASSQGQGTIYGYTF. The chain has TRBV3-1 (or the pseudogene TRBV3-2) and TRBJ1-2, with D perhaps matching TRBD1 (6 bases). V lost 1 base, J lost 4 bases, and 13 bases lay in between. CDR1 and CDR2 from the germline V gene are LGHDT and YNNKEL (reference sequence). The CDR3 sequence is 15 residues long.

The V call is TRBV19, the J call TRBJ2-2, with 8 bases that match TRBD1. Germline trimming cut 5 bases from V and 3 bases from J; bases unmatched to any gene: 5. This CDR3 comprises 15 residues. The germline CDR1 and CDR2 sequences are LNHDA and SQIVND (reference sequence). The CDR3 reads CASSRTGSYTGELFF. In DNA form, the CDR3 reads TGTGCCAGTAGTCGGACAGGGTCGTACACCGGGGAGCTGTTTTTT.

This chain joins TRBV27 and TRBJ1-4; TRBD1 aligns across 7 bases. V gave up 5 bases and J gave up 3 bases; unmatched junction bases: 12. This CDR3 is 17 amino acids long. The germline gives CDR1 MNHEY, CDR2 SMNVEV (reference sequence). CDR3 in amino acids: CASSPRQGSWANEKLFF. The CDR3 nucleotides read TGTGCCAGCAGTCCGAGACAGGGATCTTGGGCTAATGAAAAACTGTTTTTT. The full variable domain, in which reference TRBV27 and TRBJ1-4 provide the parts outside the CDR3, is EAQVTQNPRYLITVTGKKLTVTCSQNMNHEYMSWYRQDPGLGLRQIYYSMNVEVTDKGDVPEGYKVSRKEKRNFPLILESPSPNQTSLYFCASSPRQGSWANEKLFFGSGTQLSVL.

This rearrangement joins TRBV30 to TRBJ1-2, with TRBD1 identical over 9 bases. V shed 0 bases and J 5 bases; nucleotides not matched to a gene: 7. Per the germline V gene, CDR1 is GTSNPN and CDR2 is SVGIG (reference sequence). This CDR3 is built from 15 residues. The CDR3, as DNA: TGTGCCTGGAGTGTCTGGGACAGGGTATCATATGGCTACACCTTC. It specifies CAWSVWDRVSYGYTF.

This clone was detected only a few times. The V call is TRBV5-4, the J call TRBJ1-1; 7 nucleotides agree with TRBD1. Germline V gives CDR1 SGHNT, CDR2 YYREEE (reference sequence). Trimming removed 4 bases from V and 3 bases from J; junction bases left unmatched: 3. The CDR3 covers 13 residues. The CDR3 nucleotides are TGTGCCAGCAGCGCCGGACAGGACACTGAAGCTTTCTTT. It is translated as CASSAGQDTEAFF.